The 25 T cell receptor beta chains below were found in one sample sequenced in a study of cytomegalovirus exposure and HLA in healthy donors. 60 Vbeta and 13 Jbeta primers were used in PCR. The method was immunoSEQ multiplex PCR; TCRdb's version includes in-frame clones alone and lacks a portion of them. Of 100,000 to 150,000 clones listed, approximately 80% are singletons. Source material: PBMCs. These receptor sequences come from a man aged 50 to 60 in good health and CMV-seronegative.

To note about this clone: Different DNA sequences within this sample yield the same CDR3. This sequence joins TRBV5-1 and TRBJ2-2; D ambiguous. The V end lost 0 bases, the J end lost 1 base, and 4 bases lay between the germline ends. The CDR3 consists of 14 residues. Germline values: CDR1 SGHRS, CDR2 YFSETQ. CDR3 loop: CASSLGQNTGELFF. The CDR3 region has the DNA TGCGCCAGCAGCTTGGGGCAGAACACCGGGGAGCTGTTTTTT.

This chain joins TRBV7-6 and TRBJ2-2; 7 nucleotides line up with TRBD2. CDR1 is SGHVS and CDR2 is FNYEAQ in the germline V gene. This CDR3 region has 15 residues. Trimming removed 5 bases from V and 6 bases from J; junction bases left unmatched: 9. CDR3 sequence (DNA): TGTGCCAGCAGCACCCAAAGCGGGGCGGCCGGGGAGCTGTTTTTT. Protein: CASSTQSGAAGELFF.

The chain joins TRBV5-5 to TRBJ1-4, with D possibly matching TRBD1 (6 bases). CDR3 size: 17 residues. In germline, CDR1 is SGHKS, CDR2 YYEKEE (reference sequence). The germline V and J ends were trimmed by 3 bases and 8 bases, with 23 bases remaining between them. As DNA, the CDR3 is TGTGCCAGCAGCTCAAACGTGAGGACAGTCGTGAAGGAAAAACTGTTTTTT. This codes for CASSSNVRTVVKEKLFF.

Here the CDR3 reads CASSFNIDQPQHF. CDR3 nucleotides: TGTGCCAGCAGCTTCAACATTGATCAGCCCCAGCATTTT. The V gene is TRBV5-5, the J gene TRBJ1-5; no clear D gene. The CDR3 sequence is 13 residues long. V shed 2 bases and J shed 5 bases, with 8 bases lying between them. Germline V gives CDR1 SGHKS, CDR2 YYEKEE (reference sequence).

CDR3 amino acids: CASRPQGGREGNGYTF. The CDR3 nucleotides read TGTGCCAGCAGACCCCAAGGCGGCAGGGAGGGGAATGGCTACACCTTC. J is TRBJ1-2 and V is TRBV5-4; possible D gene TRBD1, 5 bases. This CDR3 has 16 amino acids. CDR1 and CDR2 from the germline V gene are SGHNT and YYREEE (reference sequence). V lost 5 bases to trimming and J lost 6 bases, with 23 bases between them.

The gene calls are TRBV7-2 and TRBJ2-2; D is perhaps TRBD2 (7 bases). CDR1 SGHTA and CDR2 FQGNSA come from the germline V gene. The CDR3 totals 15 residues. V was cut by 3 bases and J by 1 base, with 9 bases left in between. The CDR3 DNA sequence: TGTGCCAGCAGCTTCGGGGGGCGGAACACCGGGGAGCTGTTTTTT. As protein: CASSFGGRNTGELFF. Full variable domain (missing parts from reference TRBV7-2 and TRBJ2-2): GAGVSQSPSNKVTEKGKDVELRCDPISGHTALYWYRQSLGQGLEFLIYFQGNSAPDKSGLPSDRFSAERTGGSVSTLTIQRTQQEDSAVYLCASSFGGRNTGELFFGEGSRLTVL.

This chain connects TRBV4-3 to TRBJ2-3; 12 bases are a match to TRBD1. This CDR3 comprises 18 residues. V dropped 4 bases and J dropped 4; count of bases not matched to a gene: 12. The V gene's germline CDR1 is LGHNA and CDR2 YSLEER. This chain's CDR3 is CASSRDPPGTGGADTQYF. CDR3 nucleotide sequence: TGCGCCAGCAGCCGCGATCCTCCCGGGACAGGGGGCGCAGATACGCAGTATTTT.

This clone was counted a few times. The J gene is TRBJ1-4, the V gene TRBV4-3, with D possibly TRBD1 on 5 matching bases. The CDR3 contains 14 residues. Germline V gene data show CDR1 as LGHNA and CDR2 as YSLEER. V lost 1 base to trimming and J lost 6 bases, with 9 bases between them. CDR3 nucleotides: TGCGCCAGCAGCCAAGGTGGAGGGGATGAAAAACTGTTTTTT. It yields the protein CASSQGGGDEKLFF.

The V gene is TRBV7-2, the J gene TRBJ2-3; 10 positions agree with TRBD2. Germline CDR1 is SGHTA and CDR2 is FQGNSA. There are 16 residues in the CDR3. With 1 base clipped from V and 8 bases from J, the junction kept 9 bases outside the gene matches. The CDR3 region is CASSLVRAGGLVTQYF. The CDR3 DNA follows: TGTGCCAGCAGCTTAGTCCGAGCGGGGGGGCTGGTTACGCAGTATTTT. Full variable domain (outside the CDR3, taken from reference TRBV7-2 and TRBJ2-3): GAGVSQSPSNKVTEKGKDVELRCDPISGHTALYWYRQSLGQGLEFLIYFQGNSAPDKSGLPSDRFSAERTGGSVSTLTIQRTQQEDSAVYLCASSLVRAGGLVTQYFGPGTRLTVL.

The rearrangement uses TRBV29-1 and TRBJ1-4; no clear D gene. Germline CDR1 and CDR2: SQVTM and ANQGSEA. V was pared by 1 base and J by 8 bases, with 5 bases between. The CDR3 sequence is 11 residues long. CDR3 nucleotides: TGCAGCGTTGAAGGGCCGGAAAAACTGTTTTTT. It yields the protein CSVEGPEKLFF.

Only one count was recorded for this clone. The chain has TRBV6-5 and TRBJ2-5; TRBD1 matches at 9 bases. The CDR3 length is 15 residues. The germline gives CDR1 MNHEY, CDR2 SVGAGI. V lost 5 bases, J lost 5 bases, and 9 bases stayed unmatched. Here the CDR3 reads CASSPPGQGGETQYF. CDR3 bases: TGTGCCAGCAGTCCCCCGGGACAGGGTGGTGAGACCCAGTACTTC.

The chain joins TRBV6-5 to TRBJ2-1; D is possibly TRBD2 (6 bases). This CDR3 comprises 15 residues. Germline CDR1 reads MNHEY; CDR2 reads SVGAGI. V was trimmed by 6 bases and J by 0 bases, leaving 12 bases between them. As DNA, the CDR3 is TGTGCCAGCAGCCAAGCGGGCAGCTCCTACAATGAGCAGTTCTTC. Translation: CASSQAGSSYNEQFF.

The chain joins TRBV15 to TRBJ1-1; D is unresolved. Germline values: CDR1 LNHNV, CDR2 YYDKDF (reference sequence). V lost 0 bases and J lost 7, with 18 bases in between. The CDR3 totals 16 residues. As DNA, the CDR3 is TGTGCCACCAGCAGAGATCGGGAAACACCCACCCTTGAAGCTTTCTTT. Its protein is CATSRDRETPTLEAFF.

The genes are TRBV5-1 and TRBJ1-2; TRBD1 agrees at 7 bases. V was pared by 0 bases and J by 1 base, with 9 bases of the junction left unmatched. Germline CDR1 is SGHRS and CDR2 is YFSETQ. The CDR3 is 17 residues long. The CDR3 DNA reads as TGCGCCAGCAGCTTGGCCGCCGGGACAGCTGTTAACTATGGCTACACCTTC. Its protein is CASSLAAGTAVNYGYTF.

This chain connects TRBV29-1 to TRBJ1-1, with 7 nucleotides matching TRBD1. The germline CDR1 and CDR2 sequences are SQVTM and ANQGSEA. The CDR3 is 12 amino acids. V lost 6 bases, J lost 6 bases, and 7 bases stayed unmatched. This CDR3 reads CSVVQGRAEAFF. The CDR3 region has the DNA TGCAGCGTAGTACAGGGGCGCGCTGAAGCTTTCTTT.

The chain carries TRBV11-3 and TRBJ2-1; TRBD2 matches at 11 bases. The germline V gene has CDR1 SGHNT and CDR2 YENEEA. The CDR3 runs 16 residues. The V segment lost 5 bases and the J segment 10 bases; nucleotides outside the gene matches: 13. DNA of the CDR3: TGTGCCAGCAGCACTAGACCGACTAGCGGGAAGGGAGAGCAGTTCTTC. This translates into CASSTRPTSGKGEQFF.

The J gene is TRBJ1-5, the V gene TRBV10-3; D ambiguous. Germline CDR1 ENHRY, CDR2 SYGVKD. Trimming cost V 3 bases and J 6 bases, with 18 bases left between them. The CDR3 is 16 residues long. CDR3 sequence: CAISDIGSPYSQPQHF. CDR3 DNA sequence: TGTGCCATCAGTGATATTGGTAGTCCGTATAGTCAGCCCCAGCATTTT.

V usage is TRBV5-1 and J usage is TRBJ1-1; 8 bases agree with TRBD1. This CDR3 spans 15 amino acids. Germline V gives CDR1 SGHRS, CDR2 YFSETQ. V shed 0 bases, J shed 5 bases, and the junction held 6 bases outside the gene matches. This CDR3 reads CASSLEAGGRTEAFF. In DNA form, the CDR3 reads TGCGCCAGCAGCTTGGAGGCAGGGGGCCGGACTGAAGCTTTCTTT.

This clone was counted once. The rearrangement joins TRBV6-1 to TRBJ1-2, with no clear D. V was cut by 5 bases and J by 3 bases, with 13 bases left in between. The germline V gene encodes CDR1 MNHNS and CDR2 SASEGT. This CDR3 spans 14 amino acids. The CDR3 loop is CASSPNRQDYGYTF. The CDR3 nucleotides are TGTGCCAGCAGTCCAAACCGGCAGGACTATGGCTACACCTTC.

The CDR3 nucleotides read TGTGCCAGCAGCAAAGGGGGGACAGACTATGGCTACACCTTC. Translating it yields CASSKGGTDYGYTF. J is TRBJ1-2 and V is TRBV21-1; TRBD1 is the table's D call, not checked against the DNA. TRBV21-1 is tagged as a pseudogene. The CDR3 has 14 residues.

This clone was counted once. The chain recombines TRBV18 with TRBJ2-1, with 7 bases identical to TRBD2. The CDR3 loop spans 18 amino acids. CDR1 and CDR2 (germline): KGHSH, LQKENI. Trimming took 0 bases from V and 4 from J; bases not matched to a gene: 12. Here the CDR3 DNA reads TGTGCCAGCTCACCACCAGTACTAGCGCAAGCGAAGTACAATGAGCAGTTCTTC. Translation gives CASSPPVLAQAKYNEQFF.

The rearrangement uses TRBV7-2 and TRBJ2-1; unclear D gene. This CDR3 spans 11 amino acids. Germline assignment: CDR1 SGHTA and CDR2 FQGNSA. Trimming removed 5 bases at V and 13 bases at J, with 12 bases between. This CDR3 is CASSLDIGQFF. The CDR3, as DNA: TGTGCCAGCAGCCTTGACATAGGACAGTTCTTC.

V usage is TRBV5-1 and J usage is TRBJ2-3, with D possibly matching TRBD1 (5 bases). V shed 3 bases and J shed 0 bases, with 11 bases lying between them. Germline V gene sequence: CDR1 SGHRS, CDR2 YFSETQ. This CDR3 spans 15 amino acids. The CDR3 nucleotides read TGCGCCAGCAGCTCAACCAGGACAAGCACAGATACGCAGTATTTT. This encodes CASSSTRTSTDTQYF.

The J gene is TRBJ2-7, the V gene TRBV5-6, with TRBD1 matching over 7 bases. Unmatched junction bases numbered 4, after V lost 4 bases and J lost 3 bases. CDR3 size: 13 residues. From germline, CDR1 is SGHDT and CDR2 YYEEEE. CDR3 nucleotide sequence: TGTGCCAGCAGCGACCGGGACAGCTACGAGCAGTACTTC. Translation: CASSDRDSYEQYF. The complete variable domain, with remaining parts taken from reference TRBV5-6 and TRBJ2-7, reads DAGVTQSPTHLIKTRGQQVTLRCSPKSGHDTVSWYQQALGQGPQFIFQYYEEEERQRGNFPDRFSGHQFPNYSSELNVNALLLGDSALYLCASSDRDSYEQYFGPGTRLTVT.

The chain links TRBV7-9 to TRBJ2-2; the D gene is possibly TRBD2 (6 bases). Germline CDR1 is SEHNR and CDR2 is FQNEAQ (reference sequence). Between the trimmed V and J ends, which lost 0 bases and 7 bases, there was a span of 9 bases. The CDR3 contains 14 residues. CDR3 sequence: CASSLAPGVGELFF. Written as DNA, the CDR3 is TGTGCCAGCAGCTTAGCCCCGGGGGTCGGGGAGCTGTTTTTT.